A selection of T cell receptor beta chains follows, all from one sample in a study. TCRdb re-analysed the RT-PCR reads in MiXCR, keeping a single row per CDR3 protein. Of approximately 720,000 distinct CDR3 sequences listed, 14% are singletons. The sequenced sample consisted of memory CD4+ T cells from blood. The receptors were gathered from a female donor in good health, serving as a healthy control. Each CDR3 is given with its conserved first and last residue. The order of the fields is D gene, V gene, J gene, CDR3 length, clone size, CDR3 protein, CDR3 DNA. A D gene is named only where the DNA matches it firmly. Rows may omit the clone size; those that give it use once, few, many or a size class.

d_call: .
v_call: TRBV20-1
j_call: TRBJ1-2
cdr3_length: 12
clone_size: few
cdr3_aa: CSASPTQDGYTF
cdr3_nt: TGCAGTGCTAGTCCAACACAAGATGGCTACACCTTC

d_call: .
v_call: TRBV5-1
j_call: TRBJ2-3
cdr3_length: 15
clone_size: .
cdr3_aa: CASSQGIARPDTQYF
cdr3_nt: TGCGCCAGCAGCCAAGGAATCGCGAGGCCAGATACGCAGTATTTT

d_call: .
v_call: TRBV6-1
j_call: TRBJ2-6
cdr3_length: 16
clone_size: .
cdr3_aa: CASSEGGNSGANVLTF
cdr3_nt: TGTGCCAGCAGTGAAGGGGGGAACTCTGGGGCCAACGTCCTGACTTTC

d_call: TRBD2
v_call: TRBV20-1
j_call: TRBJ2-7
cdr3_length: 14
clone_size: few
cdr3_aa: CSALSSGVSYEQYF
cdr3_nt: TGCAGTGCACTTTCTAGCGGGGTATCCTACGAGCAGTACTTC

d_call: TRBD2
v_call: TRBV6-2/TRBV6-3
j_call: TRBJ2-1
cdr3_length: 22
clone_size: many
cdr3_aa: CASSFNLAGRVKAGGSYNEQFF
cdr3_nt: TGTGCCAGCAGTTTTAACCTCGCCGGTCGAGTGAAAGCGGGAGGCTCTTACAATGAGCAGTTCTTC

d_call: TRBD2
v_call: TRBV6-1
j_call: TRBJ2-7
cdr3_length: 19
clone_size: .
cdr3_aa: CASSHPRTSGPLSSYEQYF
cdr3_nt: TGTGCCAGCAGTCACCCCCGGACTAGCGGGCCGCTGTCCTCCTACGAGCAGTACTTC

d_call: TRBD2
v_call: TRBV4-3
j_call: TRBJ2-3
cdr3_length: 16
clone_size: many
cdr3_aa: CASSQGRSGRADTQYF
cdr3_nt: TGCGCCAGCAGCCAGGGCCGTAGCGGGAGGGCAGATACGCAGTATTTT

d_call: TRBD2
v_call: TRBV28
j_call: TRBJ2-3
cdr3_length: 14
clone_size: few
cdr3_aa: CASRGGLALDTQYF
cdr3_nt: TGTGCCAGCAGGGGGGGACTAGCTTTGGATACGCAGTATTTT

d_call: .
v_call: TRBV20-1
j_call: TRBJ2-1
cdr3_length: 12
clone_size: many
cdr3_aa: CSASLGGSEQFF
cdr3_nt: TGCAGTGCTAGTTTGGGGGGTAGTGAGCAGTTCTTC

d_call: .
v_call: TRBV7-2
j_call: TRBJ1-5
cdr3_length: 15
clone_size: few
cdr3_aa: CASSLALYSNQPQHF
cdr3_nt: TGTGCCAGCAGCTTAGCCCTATATAGCAATCAGCCCCAGCATTTT

d_call: TRBD1
v_call: TRBV20-1
j_call: TRBJ2-3
cdr3_length: 16
clone_size: .
cdr3_aa: CSARATGDSGTDTQYF
cdr3_nt: TGCAGTGCTAGAGCCACAGGGGACAGTGGCACAGATACGCAGTATTTT

d_call: TRBD2
v_call: TRBV5-4
j_call: TRBJ2-3
cdr3_length: 15
clone_size: few
cdr3_aa: CASSLSGSYTDTQYF
cdr3_nt: TGTGCCAGCAGCCTTAGCGGGAGCTACACAGATACGCAGTATTTT

d_call: TRBD1
v_call: TRBV7-2
j_call: TRBJ1-5
cdr3_length: 12
clone_size: .
cdr3_aa: CASSSRTGTQHF
cdr3_nt: TGTGCCAGCAGCTCAAGGACAGGTACCCAGCATTTT

d_call: .
v_call: TRBV3-1
j_call: TRBJ2-2
cdr3_length: 14
clone_size: .
cdr3_aa: CASSQGGYPGELFF
cdr3_nt: TGTGCCAGCAGCCAGGGGGGCTACCCCGGGGAGCTGTTTTTT

d_call: .
v_call: TRBV5-1
j_call: TRBJ2-5
cdr3_length: 15
clone_size: .
cdr3_aa: CASSPGPGGRETQYF
cdr3_nt: TGCGCCAGCAGCCCAGGACCCGGGGGAAGAGAGACCCAGTACTTC

d_call: .
v_call: TRBV18
j_call: TRBJ1-4
cdr3_length: 14
clone_size: .
cdr3_aa: CASSPGLSNEKLFF
cdr3_nt: TGTGCCAGCTCACCAGGTCTCTCGAATGAAAAACTGTTTTTT

d_call: TRBD2
v_call: TRBV4-2
j_call: TRBJ2-3
cdr3_length: 18
clone_size: .
cdr3_aa: CASSQVWGLAAGEDTQYF
cdr3_nt: TGTGCCAGCAGCCAAGTATGGGGACTAGCGGCAGGGGAAGATACGCAGTATTTT

d_call: .
v_call: TRBV5-1
j_call: TRBJ2-3
cdr3_length: 15
clone_size: few
cdr3_aa: CASSLFGAGTDTQYF
cdr3_nt: TGCGCCAGCAGCTTGTTCGGGGCGGGGACAGATACGCAGTATTTT

d_call: TRBD2
v_call: TRBV3-1
j_call: TRBJ2-7
cdr3_length: 14
clone_size: .
cdr3_aa: CASSQASGVYEQYF
cdr3_nt: TGTGCCAGCAGCCAAGCTAGCGGGGTCTACGAGCAGTACTTC

d_call: .
v_call: TRBV7-3
j_call: TRBJ1-4
cdr3_length: 15
clone_size: .
cdr3_aa: CASSLSGGIGEKLFF
cdr3_nt: TGTGCCAGCAGCTTAAGTGGAGGGATTGGTGAAAAACTGTTTTTT

d_call: TRBD2
v_call: TRBV5-1
j_call: TRBJ2-5
cdr3_length: 17
clone_size: few
cdr3_aa: CASSLALGLAGEETQYF
cdr3_nt: TGCGCCAGCAGCTTGGCTTTAGGACTAGCGGGAGAAGAGACCCAGTACTTC

d_call: .
v_call: TRBV4-2
j_call: TRBJ2-7
cdr3_length: 13
clone_size: .
cdr3_aa: CASSQDRGREQYF
cdr3_nt: TGTGCCAGCAGCCAAGATCGGGGACGCGAGCAGTACTTC

d_call: TRBD2
v_call: TRBV12-3/TRBV12-4
j_call: TRBJ2-1
cdr3_length: 16
clone_size: .
cdr3_aa: CASSFGGVYPGNEQFF
cdr3_nt: TGTGCCAGCAGTTTTGGGGGGGTGTACCCGGGCAATGAGCAGTTCTTC